This T cell receptor (beta chain) was documented in a study of response to subunit inactivated influenza vaccine. Study results and caveats: It was suggested by the authors that few new T cells are recruited by each seasonal influenza vaccination.

This clonotype showed up just a few times. Its antigen remains unidentified. MiXCR, run by TCRdb on the RT-PCR reads, gives a single entry per CDR3 protein. The sample consists of hundreds of thousands of distinct CDR3 sequences, 10% to 15% of them appearing once. Specimen: PBMCs from blood, collected on the day of vaccination. This receptor was identified in a man in his forties or fifties who received an inactivated influenza vaccine.

For the CDR3, the DNA is TGTGCCAGTAGAGTCTCAGGGCCGAACACCGGGGAGCTGTTTTTT. Protein: CASRVSGPNTGELFF. V usage is TRBV19 and J usage is TRBJ2-2; possibly TRBD1 for D (5 bases). Germline assignment: CDR1 LNHDA and CDR2 SQIVND (reference sequence). Trimming cost V 6 bases and J 0 bases, with 11 bases left between them. The CDR3 totals 15 residues.